Listed below are T cell receptor beta chains from one sample, sequenced in a study of T cell responses to AZD1222 COVID-19 vaccine. Clones were sequenced by immunoSEQ multiplex PCR, and TCRdb holds only the in-frame ones, with some missing. The sample contains some 120,000 clones, roughly 88% of which appear only once. Source: peripheral blood, taken on day 0 of MenACWY control vaccination. The receptors were gathered from an adult in good health. Each CDR3 is given with its conserved first and last residue. D genes are given only for firm matches. Only some rows state a clone size, as once, few, many or a class for expanded clones.

V: TRBV7-3
J: TRBJ2-3
size: .
D: .
CDR3: CASSLRGSTDTQYF
DNA: TGTGCCAGCAGCCTCCGGGGGAGCACAGATACGCAGTATTTT

V: TRBV12-5
J: TRBJ2-2
size: .
D: TRBD2
CDR3: CASGNINGGTGELFF
DNA: TGTGCTAGTGGTAACATTAACGGGGGGACCGGGGAGCTGTTTTTT

V: TRBV5-1
J: TRBJ2-5
size: .
D: TRBD1
CDR3: CASSLGDRGPGETQYF
DNA: TGCGCCAGCAGCTTGGGGGACAGGGGGCCGGGAGAGACCCAGTACTTC

V: TRBV2
J: TRBJ2-3
size: medium-sized
D: .
CDR3: CASTSRLNTQYF
DNA: TGTGCCAGCACCTCCCGGTTGAATACGCAGTATTTT

V: TRBV10-3
J: TRBJ1-4
size: .
D: TRBD1
CDR3: CASETGRDEKLFF
DNA: TGTGCCAGTGAGACAGGGAGGGATGAAAAACTGTTTTTT

V: TRBV7-8
J: TRBJ2-1
size: once
D: .
CDR3: CASSLVRGRGGVSYNEQFF
DNA: TGTGCCAGCAGCTTAGTCCGGGGGCGTGGTGGCGTCTCCTACAATGAGCAGTTCTTC

V: TRBV3-1/TRBV3-2
J: TRBJ2-7
size: .
D: .
CDR3: CASSRDYEQYF
DNA: TGTGCCAGCAGCCGGGATTACGAGCAGTACTTC

V: TRBV5-1
J: TRBJ1-2
size: .
D: .
CDR3: CASSLVGTNYGYTF
DNA: TGCGCCAGCAGCTTGGTCGGAACCAACTATGGCTACACCTTC

V: TRBV6-2/TRBV6-3
J: TRBJ2-1
size: .
D: TRBD2
CDR3: CASSPREAQNEQFF
DNA: TGTGCCAGCAGTCCCCGGGAGGCTCAAAATGAGCAGTTCTTC

V: TRBV2
J: TRBJ2-3
size: .
D: TRBD1
CDR3: CASSEKDRLDTQYF
DNA: TGTGCCAGCAGTGAAAAGGACAGGCTGGATACGCAGTATTTT

V: TRBV7-9
J: TRBJ1-1
size: .
D: .
CDR3: CASSLEWQNTEAFF
DNA: TGTGCCAGCAGCTTAGAGTGGCAGAACACTGAAGCTTTCTTT

V: TRBV7-9
J: TRBJ1-1
size: .
D: .
CDR3: CASSLWMGKNAEAFF
DNA: TGTGCCAGCAGCTTATGGATGGGCAAGAACGCTGAAGCTTTCTTT

V: TRBV7-6
J: TRBJ1-6
size: .
D: .
CDR3: CASSLGSVGNSPLHF
DNA: TGTGCCAGCAGCTTAGGTTCAGTTGGAAATTCACCCCTCCACTTT

V: TRBV3-1/TRBV3-2
J: TRBJ1-2
size: .
D: .
CDR3: CASSQSATENYGYTF
DNA: TGTGCCAGCAGCCAATCAGCGACGGAGAACTATGGCTACACCTTC

V: TRBV27
J: TRBJ2-3
size: .
D: TRBD2
CDR3: CASSPSRPGLAGDRTSTDTQYF
DNA: TGTGCCAGCAGTCCCTCGAGGCCGGGACTAGCGGGGGACCGGACTAGCACAGATACGCAGTATTTT

V: TRBV6-1
J: TRBJ2-7
size: .
D: .
CDR3: CASSETGPSYEQYF
DNA: TGTGCCAGCAGTGAAACGGGACCGTCCTACGAGCAGTACTTC

V: TRBV7-3
J: TRBJ2-1
size: .
D: TRBD2
CDR3: CASSLIGSSGTYNEQFF
DNA: TGTGCCAGCAGCTTAATAGGTTCTAGCGGTACCTACAATGAGCAGTTCTTC

V: TRBV11-2
J: TRBJ2-3
size: .
D: .
CDR3: CASSLDGGRADTQYF
DNA: TGTGCCAGCAGCTTAGATGGTGGCAGAGCAGATACGCAGTATTTT

V: TRBV5-1
J: TRBJ1-4
size: .
D: .
CDR3: CASSRTGPNEKLFF
DNA: TGCGCCAGCAGCCGGACGGGCCCAAATGAAAAACTGTTTTTT

V: TRBV4-2
J: TRBJ2-1
size: .
D: .
CDR3: CASSQEWLSSYNEQFF
DNA: TGTGCCAGCAGCCAAGAATGGCTGAGCTCCTACAATGAGCAGTTCTTC

V: TRBV7-8
J: TRBJ2-3
size: .
D: TRBD1
CDR3: CASSSTLDRPSTDTQYF
DNA: TGTGCCAGCAGCTCTACACTGGACAGGCCCAGCACAGATACGCAGTATTTT

V: TRBV19
J: TRBJ2-4
size: once
D: .
CDR3: CASSKQRTSENIQYF
DNA: TGTGCCAGTAGTAAACAGAGAACATCCGAAAACATTCAGTACTTC

V: TRBV15
J: TRBJ1-2
size: .
D: .
CDR3: CATSRDLGTADDGYTF
DNA: TGTGCCACCAGCAGAGATCTGGGTACAGCGGATGATGGCTACACCTTC

V: TRBV27
J: TRBJ1-5
size: .
D: .
CDR3: CASSLLWGAKQPQHF
DNA: TGTGCCAGCAGTTTGCTGTGGGGGGCAAAACAGCCCCAGCATTTT

V: TRBV7-9
J: TRBJ2-5
size: .
D: TRBD2
CDR3: CASAGGIETQYF
DNA: TGTGCCAGTGCGGGGGGCATAGAGACCCAGTACTTC

V: TRBV18
J: TRBJ2-4
size: once
D: .
CDR3: CASSRQTGVKNIQYF
DNA: TGTGCCAGCTCACGTCAGACAGGAGTCAAAAACATTCAGTACTTC

V: TRBV28
J: TRBJ1-6
size: .
D: .
CDR3: CASSPTGKSSYNSPLHF
DNA: TGTGCCAGCAGTCCAACAGGGAAGAGCTCCTATAATTCACCCCTCCACTTT

V: TRBV19
J: TRBJ1-1
size: .
D: .
CDR3: CASSIGGGMNTEAFF
DNA: TGTGCCAGTAGTATAGGGGGAGGAATGAACACTGAAGCTTTCTTT

V: TRBV11-2
J: TRBJ2-4
size: .
D: .
CDR3: CASSLDFQGRNIQYF
DNA: TGTGCCAGCAGCTTAGATTTCCAGGGCCGAAACATTCAGTACTTC

V: TRBV24-1
J: TRBJ1-2
size: .
D: .
CDR3: CATSKSDNYGYTF
DNA: TGTGCCACCAGTAAATCGGATAACTATGGCTACACCTTC

V: TRBV10-3
J: TRBJ1-5
size: .
D: .
CDR3: CAISVDGGGGQPQHF
DNA: TGTGCCATCAGTGTGGATGGGGGGGGCGGTCAGCCCCAGCATTTT

V: TRBV5-1
J: TRBJ2-5
size: .
D: .
CDR3: CASSLNIAEETQYF
DNA: TGCGCCAGCAGCTTGAATATAGCGGAAGAGACCCAGTACTTC

V: TRBV2
J: TRBJ1-1
size: .
D: TRBD1
CDR3: CASTRGQVLTEAFF
DNA: TGTGCCAGCACCCGGGGACAGGTTTTGACTGAAGCTTTCTTT

V: TRBV15
J: TRBJ1-1
size: .
D: .
CDR3: CATSRGPGGTEAFF
DNA: TGTGCCACCAGCAGAGGACCAGGCGGAACTGAAGCTTTCTTT

V: TRBV18
J: TRBJ1-5
size: .
D: .
CDR3: CASSRQTNQPQHF
DNA: TGTGCCAGCTCACGGCAGACCAATCAGCCCCAGCATTTT

V: TRBV2
J: TRBJ2-7
size: .
D: TRBD2
CDR3: CASNGLAGYEQYF
DNA: TGTGCCAGCAACGGACTAGCGGGGTACGAGCAGTACTTC

V: TRBV6-4
J: TRBJ2-5
size: .
D: .
CDR3: CASSAGPQETQYF
DNA: TGTGCCAGCAGTGCCGGGCCTCAAGAGACCCAGTACTTC

V: TRBV18
J: TRBJ1-4
size: .
D: .
CDR3: CASSEPGWEEKLFF
DNA: TGTGCCAGCTCTGAGCCCGGGTGGGAAGAAAAACTGTTTTTT

V: TRBV27
J: TRBJ1-1
size: .
D: .
CDR3: CASSLNPPTEAFF
DNA: TGTGCCAGCAGTTTAAATCCCCCGACGGAAGCTTTCTTT

V: TRBV27
J: TRBJ2-7
size: .
D: TRBD2
CDR3: CASSPPGLAGSQSEQYF
DNA: TGTGCCAGCAGTCCCCCAGGACTAGCGGGATCCCAAAGCGAGCAGTACTTC

V: TRBV9
J: TRBJ1-4
size: .
D: .
CDR3: CASSPADNEKLFF
DNA: TGTGCCAGCAGCCCGGCGGATAATGAAAAACTGTTTTTT

V: TRBV19
J: TRBJ1-4
size: .
D: .
CDR3: CASSMAGVGEKLFF
DNA: TGTGCCAGTAGTATGGCGGGGGTTGGCGAAAAACTGTTTTTT

V: TRBV4-1
J: TRBJ1-2
size: .
D: .
CDR3: CASSQNPGTGYGYTF
DNA: TGCGCCAGCAGCCAAAACCCCGGGACGGGCTATGGCTACACCTTC

V: TRBV7-6
J: TRBJ1-4
size: .
D: .
CDR3: CASSDGDQGPEKLFF
DNA: TGTGCCAGCAGCGACGGGGATCAGGGTCCGGAAAAACTGTTTTTT

V: TRBV7-6
J: TRBJ2-3
size: .
D: TRBD1
CDR3: CASQPRGDRVTDTQYF
DNA: TGTGCCAGCCAACCCCGAGGGGACAGAGTTACAGATACGCAGTATTTT

V: TRBV18
J: TRBJ1-1
size: .
D: .
CDR3: CASSLQESNTEAFF
DNA: TGTGCCAGCTCTCTACAAGAATCGAACACTGAAGCTTTCTTT

V: TRBV19
J: TRBJ2-1
size: .
D: .
CDR3: CASSTDGGNEQFF
DNA: TGTGCCAGTAGTACAGACGGGGGAAATGAGCAGTTCTTC

V: TRBV28
J: TRBJ1-6
size: .
D: .
CDR3: CASIKSSSYNSPLHF
DNA: TGTGCCAGCATTAAGTCTAGCTCCTATAATTCACCCCTCCACTTT

V: TRBV12-3/TRBV12-4
J: TRBJ1-3
size: .
D: .
CDR3: CASSLTSGNTIYF
DNA: TGTGCCAGCAGTTTGACTTCTGGAAACACCATATATTTT

V: TRBV13
J: TRBJ2-5
size: .
D: TRBD2
CDR3: CASSTMGLAGKETQYF
DNA: TGTGCCAGCAGCACGATGGGACTAGCGGGGAAAGAGACCCAGTACTTC

V: TRBV28
J: TRBJ1-1
size: .
D: TRBD1
CDR3: CASTTTGGAMGNTEAFF
DNA: TGTGCCAGCACTACGACAGGGGGCGCGATGGGAAACACTGAAGCTTTCTTT

V: TRBV19
J: TRBJ2-5
size: .
D: .
CDR3: CASSIEGGGETQYF
DNA: TGTGCCAGTAGTATAGAAGGAGGGGGAGAGACCCAGTACTTC

V: TRBV5-6
J: TRBJ2-2
size: few
D: .
CDR3: CASSLGGTGELFF
DNA: TGTGCCAGCAGCTTGGGGGGCACCGGGGAGCTGTTTTTT

V: TRBV28
J: TRBJ2-3
size: .
D: TRBD2
CDR3: CASSLSFSGGVDTQYF
DNA: TGTGCCAGCAGTTTATCGTTTAGCGGGGGGGTAGATACGCAGTATTTT

V: TRBV12-3/TRBV12-4
J: TRBJ2-7
size: once
D: .
CDR3: CASSFEYEQYF
DNA: TGTGCCAGCAGTTTCGAGTACGAGCAGTACTTC

V: TRBV7-9
J: TRBJ1-1
size: few
D: .
CDR3: CASSSTTLTGRVNEAFF
DNA: TGTGCCAGCAGCTCTACCACCCTCACAGGGAGGGTAAATGAAGCTTTCTTT

V: TRBV7-2
J: TRBJ1-2
size: .
D: .
CDR3: CASSLVSGGSNYGYTF
DNA: TGTGCCAGCAGCTTAGTTAGCGGGGGGTCTAACTATGGCTACACCTTC

V: TRBV3-1/TRBV3-2
J: TRBJ2-2
size: .
D: TRBD2
CDR3: CASSQESYSGRPGELFF
DNA: TGTGCCAGCAGCCAAGAAAGTTATAGCGGGAGACCCGGGGAGCTGTTTTTT

V: TRBV6-5
J: TRBJ2-2
size: once
D: .
CDR3: CASRLDLANTGELFF
DNA: TGTGCCAGTCGACTAGACCTCGCGAACACCGGGGAGCTGTTTTTT